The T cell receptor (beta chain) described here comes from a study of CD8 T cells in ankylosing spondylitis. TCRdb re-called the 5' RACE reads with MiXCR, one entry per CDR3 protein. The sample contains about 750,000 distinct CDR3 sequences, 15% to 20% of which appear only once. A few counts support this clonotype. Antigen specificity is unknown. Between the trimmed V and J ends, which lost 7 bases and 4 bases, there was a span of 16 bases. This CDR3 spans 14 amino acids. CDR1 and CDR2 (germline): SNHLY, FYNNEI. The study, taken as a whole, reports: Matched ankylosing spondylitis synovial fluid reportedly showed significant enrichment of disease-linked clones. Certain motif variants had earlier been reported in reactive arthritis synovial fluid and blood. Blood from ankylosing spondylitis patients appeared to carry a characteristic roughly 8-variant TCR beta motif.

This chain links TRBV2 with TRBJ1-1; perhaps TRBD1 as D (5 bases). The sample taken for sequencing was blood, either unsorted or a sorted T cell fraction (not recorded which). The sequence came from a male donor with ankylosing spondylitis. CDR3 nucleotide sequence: TGTGCCAGCAATCCCCCTGGGAGGGGCACTGAAGCTTTCTTT. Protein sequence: CASNPPGRGTEAFF. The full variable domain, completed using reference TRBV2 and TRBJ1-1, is EPEVTQTPSHQVTQMGQEVILRCVPISNHLYFYWYRQILGQKVEFLVSFYNNEISEKSEIFDDQFSVERPDGSNFTLKIRSTKLEDSAMYFCASNPPGRGTEAFFGQGTRLTVV.